This is a list of T cell receptor beta chains from one sample in a study of radiation and T cells in renal cell carcinoma. Using immunoSEQ multiplex PCR, the repertoire was profiled, and TCRdb retains in-frame clones only, with some absent. The sample lists around 76,000 clones, around 76% occurring once. This sample comprised blood, obtained from a patient whose treatment included radiotherapy and nephrectomy. The source of these receptors is a man aged 55 to 70 with renal cell carcinoma. Each CDR3 is given with its conserved first and last residue. A D gene is named only where the DNA matches it firmly.

CDR3aa: CASSNDCRCRANTEAFF; CDR3nt: TGTGCCAGCAGCAACGACTGTCGCTGCAGGGCGAACACTGAAGCTTTCTTT; v_gene: TRBV21-1; d_gene: -; len: 17; j_gene: TRBJ1-1
CDR3aa: CASSLGTGNGYTF; CDR3nt: TGCGCCAGCAGCTTGGGGACAGGGAATGGCTACACCTTC; v_gene: TRBV5-1; d_gene: TRBD1; len: 13; j_gene: TRBJ1-2
CDR3aa: CASSKPSGGTEAFF; CDR3nt: TGTGCCAGCAGCAAACCCTCCGGGGGGACTGAAGCTTTCTTT; v_gene: TRBV21-1; d_gene: -; len: 14; j_gene: TRBJ1-1
CDR3aa: CASRIQGDYGYTF; CDR3nt: TGTGCCAGCAGGATTCAGGGGGACTATGGCTACACCTTC; v_gene: TRBV6-1; d_gene: TRBD1; len: 13; j_gene: TRBJ1-2
CDR3aa: CASSPNRGNTEAFF; CDR3nt: TGTGCCAGTAGCCCTAACAGGGGGAACACTGAAGCTTTCTTT; v_gene: TRBV19; d_gene: TRBD1; len: 14; j_gene: TRBJ1-1
CDR3aa: CASSPRVGTDTQYF; CDR3nt: TGTGCCAGCAGTCCGCGGGTAGGGACAGATACGCAGTATTTT; v_gene: TRBV28; d_gene: -; len: 14; j_gene: TRBJ2-3
CDR3aa: CATQGTAPYEQYF; CDR3nt: TGTGCCACCCAAGGGACAGCCCCCTACGAGCAGTACTTC; v_gene: TRBV28; d_gene: TRBD1; len: 13; j_gene: TRBJ2-7
CDR3aa: CASSQLDLVVSKEQYF; CDR3nt: TGCGCCAGCAGCCAGTTAGATCTGGTTGTGTCTAAGGAGCAGTACTTC; v_gene: TRBV4-1; d_gene: -; len: 16; j_gene: TRBJ2-7
CDR3aa: CASSQSGGLETQYF; CDR3nt: TGTGCCAGCTCACAATCGGGAGGCTTGGAGACCCAGTACTTC; v_gene: TRBV18; d_gene: TRBD2; len: 14; j_gene: TRBJ2-5
CDR3aa: CASSEMNSGYGYTF; CDR3nt: TGTGCCAGCAGTGAAATGAACAGTGGCTATGGCTACACCTTC; v_gene: TRBV6-1; d_gene: -; len: 14; j_gene: TRBJ1-2